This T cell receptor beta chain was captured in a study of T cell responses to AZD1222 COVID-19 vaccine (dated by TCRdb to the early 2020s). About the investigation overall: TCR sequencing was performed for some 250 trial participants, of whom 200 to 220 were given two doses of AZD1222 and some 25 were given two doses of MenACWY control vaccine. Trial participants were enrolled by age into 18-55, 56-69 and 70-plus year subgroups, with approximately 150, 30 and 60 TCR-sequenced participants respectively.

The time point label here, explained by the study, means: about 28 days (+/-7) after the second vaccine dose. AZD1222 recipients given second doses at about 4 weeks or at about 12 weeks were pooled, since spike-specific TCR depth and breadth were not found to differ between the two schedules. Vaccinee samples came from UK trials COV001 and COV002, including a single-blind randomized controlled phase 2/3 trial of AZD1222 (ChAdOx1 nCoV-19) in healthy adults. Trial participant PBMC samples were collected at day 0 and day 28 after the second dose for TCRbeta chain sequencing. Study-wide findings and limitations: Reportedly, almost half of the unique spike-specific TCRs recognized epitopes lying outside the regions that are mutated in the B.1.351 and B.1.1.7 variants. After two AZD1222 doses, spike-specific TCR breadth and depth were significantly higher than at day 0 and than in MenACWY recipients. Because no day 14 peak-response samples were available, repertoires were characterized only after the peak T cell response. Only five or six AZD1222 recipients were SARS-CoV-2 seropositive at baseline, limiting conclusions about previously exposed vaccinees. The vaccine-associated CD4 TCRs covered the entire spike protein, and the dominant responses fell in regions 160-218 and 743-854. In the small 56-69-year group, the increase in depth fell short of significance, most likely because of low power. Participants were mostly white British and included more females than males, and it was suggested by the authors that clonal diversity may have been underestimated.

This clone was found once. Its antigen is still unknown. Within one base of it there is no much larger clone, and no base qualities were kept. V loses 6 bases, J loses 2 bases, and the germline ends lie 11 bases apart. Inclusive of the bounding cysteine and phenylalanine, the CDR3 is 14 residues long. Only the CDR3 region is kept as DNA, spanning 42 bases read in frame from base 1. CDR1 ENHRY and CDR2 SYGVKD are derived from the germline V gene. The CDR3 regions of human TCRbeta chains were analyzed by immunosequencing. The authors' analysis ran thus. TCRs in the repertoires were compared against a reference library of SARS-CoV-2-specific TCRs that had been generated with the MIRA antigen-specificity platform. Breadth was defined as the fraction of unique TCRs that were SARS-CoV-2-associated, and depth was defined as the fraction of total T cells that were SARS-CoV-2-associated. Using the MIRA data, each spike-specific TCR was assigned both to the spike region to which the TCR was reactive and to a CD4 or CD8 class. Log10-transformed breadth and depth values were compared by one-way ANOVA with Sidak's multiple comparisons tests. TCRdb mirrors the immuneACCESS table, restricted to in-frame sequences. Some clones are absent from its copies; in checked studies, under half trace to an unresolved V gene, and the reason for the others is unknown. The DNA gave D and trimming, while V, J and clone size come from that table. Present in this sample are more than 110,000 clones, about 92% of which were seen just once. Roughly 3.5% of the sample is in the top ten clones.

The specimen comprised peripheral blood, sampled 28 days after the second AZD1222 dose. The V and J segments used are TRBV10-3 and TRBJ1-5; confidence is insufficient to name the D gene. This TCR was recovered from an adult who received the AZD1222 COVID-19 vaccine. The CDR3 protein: CAISPTVGNQPQHF. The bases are TGTGCCATCAGCCCAACAGTGGGCAATCAGCCCCAGCATTTT.